One and the same sample provided the 2 T cell receptor beta chains below, sequenced in a study of T cells in Graves' hyperthyroidism and ophthalmopathy. Amplification targeted TCR beta CDR3 regions from RNA transcripts. HTBI primers were employed in a first-round RT-PCR of the TCR CDR3. MiXCR was run by TCRdb on the multiplex PCR reads, yielding one entry per CDR3 protein. The sample has hundreds of thousands of distinct CDR3 sequences; about 14% are singletons. The specimen was blood. All receptors derive from a woman aged 40 to 50 with Graves' ophthalmopathy.

This clonotype was recorded many times. The chain links TRBV4-2 to TRBJ2-7, with 13 bases that match TRBD2. CDR1 and CDR2 from the germline V gene are LGHNA and YNFKEQ. V trimming: 3 bases; J trimming: 1 base; junction bases outside the gene matches: 6. This CDR3 contains 17 residues. Here the CDR3 DNA reads TGTGCCAGCAGCCATGGACTAGCGGGAGTAGATTCCTACGAGCAGTACTTC. Amino acid sequence: CASSHGLAGVDSYEQYF.

Ten or more counts support this clonotype. The CDR3 coding sequence is TGCAGTGCTAGAGACGCGGGACAGGGGACCACCTACGAGCAGTACTTC. It is translated as CSARDAGQGTTYEQYF. The chain joins TRBV20-1 to TRBJ2-7, with TRBD1 matching 10 bases. Germline CDR1 is DFQATT and CDR2 is SNEGSKA (reference sequence). Germline trimming cut 0 bases from V and 2 bases from J; bases unmatched to any gene: 7. The CDR3 runs to 16 residues.